Following are 26 T cell receptor beta chains from one sample sequenced in a study of T-cell memory formation after mild COVID-19. TCRdb fed the 5' RACE reads into MiXCR, producing one record per CDR3 protein. The sample has 250,000 to 300,000 distinct CDR3 sequences; around 16% are singletons. Sequencing input: PBMCs or a T cell subset sorted from them (not recorded which). The source is a young man who had mild COVID-19 (a few samples of this study predate the infection). Cell type and time point are not known.

V gene TRBV9 combines with J gene TRBJ2-2, with D unclear. The germline CDR1 and CDR2 sequences are SGDLS and YYNGEE. The CDR3 length is 13 residues. V was shortened by 4 bases and J by 4 bases, with 8 bases between the two germline ends. CDR3 nucleotide sequence: TGTGCCAGCAGCCCCTGGATCACCGGGGAGCTGTTTTTT. Residues: CASSPWITGELFF.

This clonotype has a count of ten or more. The chain employs TRBV16 and TRBJ2-7; D unresolved. This CDR3 comprises 11 residues. The V and J ends lost 5 bases and 4 bases respectively, with 6 bases between them. Germline assignment: CDR1 KGHSY and CDR2 FQNENV. CDR3: CASSAAYEQYV. In DNA, the CDR3 is TGTGCCAGCAGCGCCGCTTACGAGCAGTACGTC.

DNA of the CDR3: TGTGCCAGCAGCAAAGCCCCGAAGAACACTGAAGCTTTCTTT. Protein: CASSKAPKNTEAFF. The J gene is TRBJ1-1, the V gene TRBV21-1. TRBV21-1 is annotated as a pseudogene. CDR3 length: 14 amino acids.

This chain connects TRBV18 to TRBJ2-3; D is undetermined. The CDR3 consists of 12 residues. Germline values: CDR1 KGHSH, CDR2 LQKENI. Deletions cut 6 bases from V and 5 bases from J, with 9 bases between. CDR3 residues: CASSTAQDTQYF. In DNA, the CDR3 is TGTGCCAGCTCCACCGCACAAGATACGCAGTATTTT.

This clonotype was picked up a small number of times. The rearrangement links TRBV4-3 to TRBJ2-7; a possible D gene is TRBD2 (5 bases). This CDR3 contains 13 residues. Trimming cost V 0 bases and J 3 bases, with 6 bases left between them. Germline CDR1 and CDR2: LGHNA and YSLEER. The CDR3 loop is CASSQDGDYEQYF. The CDR3 DNA reads TGCGCCAGCAGCCAAGACGGGGACTACGAGCAGTACTTC.

This clonotype has more than one count but fewer than ten. The CDR3 region has the DNA TGTGCCAGCATACTAGCGGGGGGGCAAGGAGATACGCAGTATTTT. Translated: CASILAGGQGDTQYF. V gene TRBV7-6 combines with J gene TRBJ2-3; 13 bases match TRBD2. The CDR3 is 15 residues long. Germline loops: CDR1 SGHVS, CDR2 FNYEAQ. J gave up 5 bases and V 7 bases, and 6 bases lay outside the gene matches.

In its sample, this clonotype was seen a few times. The chain joins TRBV5-6 to TRBJ1-4, with TRBD1 matching over 7 bases. Germline-derived CDR1 and CDR2 are SGHDT and YYEEEE. The CDR3 has 13 amino acids. The V and J ends lost 4 bases and 8 bases, in that order; junction bases with no gene match: 5. DNA for the CDR3: TGTGCCAGCAGCATGGGGACAGAAGAAAAACTGTTTTTT. Its protein is CASSMGTEEKLFF.

This clonotype has a handful of counts. V gene TRBV27 combines with J gene TRBJ2-1; 12 bases align to TRBD2. CDR1 MNHEY and CDR2 SMNVEV come from the germline V gene (reference sequence). There are 15 residues in the CDR3. V gave up 6 bases and J gave up 4 bases; unmatched junction bases: 4. For the CDR3, the DNA is TGTGCCAGCAGAAAGGGGACTAGCGGGTACAATGAGCAGTTCTTC. Protein product: CASRKGTSGYNEQFF.

This clonotype was seen more than once but under ten times. The chain has TRBV12-3 or TRBV12-4 and TRBJ2-7; D is uncertain. The CDR3 is 12 residues long. V lost 3 bases and J lost 9, with 12 bases in between. CDR3 sequence: CASSLDALGQYF. As DNA, the CDR3 is TGTGCCAGCAGTTTGGACGCACTTGGGCAGTACTTC.

In its sample, this clonotype was seen a few times. The V and J genes are TRBV3-1 and TRBJ2-1; 8 nucleotides align to TRBD1. The CDR3 sequence is 16 residues long. Trimming cost V 1 base and J 9 bases; bases outside gene matches: 11. Germline lookup yields CDR1 LGHDT and CDR2 YNNKEL (reference sequence). As DNA, the CDR3 is TGTGCCAGCAGCCAAGGACAGGGGCGCACACTTGCTGAGCAGTTCTTC. Amino acids: CASSQGQGRTLAEQFF.

This clonotype was picked up a small number of times. This chain uses TRBV7-9 with TRBJ2-2; TRBD1 matches at 9 bases. With V trimmed by 5 bases and J by 6 bases, 4 bases remained unmatched. CDR1 SEHNR and CDR2 FQNEAQ come from the germline V gene (reference sequence). This CDR3 spans 14 amino acids. Written as DNA, the CDR3 is TGTGCCAGCAGCACACAGGGGGCAGCCGGGGAGCTGTTTTTT. Protein: CASSTQGAAGELFF.

In this sample, this clonotype turned up a few times. The chain links TRBV5-1 to TRBJ2-5; tentative D call: TRBD1 (6 bases). V was clipped by 5 bases and J by 9 bases, with 17 bases between them. The length of the CDR3 is 13 residues. Germline CDR1 is SGHRS and CDR2 is YFSETQ. The CDR3 region has the DNA TGCGCCAGCAGTCCCGAGACAGGTCTAGCCCAGTACTTC. It translates to CASSPETGLAQYF. The full variable domain, with the rest looked up from reference TRBV5-1 and TRBJ2-5, is KAGVTQTPRYLIKTRGQQVTLSCSPISGHRSVSWYQQTPGQGLQFLFEYFSETQRNKGNFPGRFSGRQFSNSRSEMNVSTLELGDSALYLCASSPETGLAQYFGPGTRLLVL.

The chain links TRBV5-6 to TRBJ2-1, with 8 nucleotides matching TRBD1. V trimming: 5 bases; J trimming: 8 bases; junction bases outside the gene matches: 12. The CDR3 has 15 residues. The germline V gene has CDR1 SGHDT and CDR2 YYEEEE. The CDR3 DNA sequence: TGTGCCAGCAGACAAGCAGGGGGCGGCCGCCATGAGCAGTTCTTC. Translating gives CASRQAGGGRHEQFF.

The chain combines TRBV4-1 with TRBJ2-2; D is unresolved. V lost 4 bases, J lost 2 bases, and 14 bases lay in between. In germline, CDR1 is MGHRA, CDR2 YSYEKL. The CDR3 is made up of 16 amino acids. The CDR3 DNA follows: TGCGCCAGCAGCCTACTTCCAGGCGCAAACACCGGGGAGCTGTTTTTT. Translated, it gives CASSLLPGANTGELFF.

The gene calls are TRBV6-2 or TRBV6-3 and TRBJ2-1; D is uncertain. V lost 5 bases and J 9 bases, leaving 11 bases between the germline ends. This CDR3 comprises 12 residues. Germline loops: CDR1 MNHEY, CDR2 SVGEGT. This CDR3 reads CASSPIYGEQFF. The CDR3 bases are TGTGCCAGCAGTCCTATTTATGGTGAGCAGTTCTTC.

DNA of the CDR3: TGTGCCAGCCACGGGGCAGGGGGTTCTGGGGCCAACGTCCTGACTTTC. It is translated as CASHGAGGSGANVLTF. The chain has TRBV7-9 and TRBJ2-6, with 7 bases matching TRBD1. The V segment lost 8 bases and the J segment 1 base; nucleotides outside the gene matches: 8. This CDR3 region has 16 residues. Germline-derived CDR1 and CDR2 are SEHNR and FQNEAQ (reference sequence).

The V gene is TRBV20-1, the J gene TRBJ2-3; 9 bases agree with TRBD2. The CDR3 runs 15 residues. Per the germline V gene, CDR1 is DFQATT and CDR2 is SNEGSKA (reference sequence). V lost 2 bases, J lost 5 bases, and 8 bases stayed unmatched. The CDR3 DNA reads as TGCAGTGCTAGATCGAGCGGGGGGACGAGAGATACGCAGTATTTT. This gives the protein CSARSSGGTRDTQYF.

At least ten counts were recorded for this clonotype. The chain uses TRBV7-2 and TRBJ2-3; 9 bases are a match to TRBD1. The CDR3 is 15 amino acids. Germline V gene data show CDR1 as SGHTA and CDR2 as FQGNSA. V was clipped by 5 bases and J by 5 bases; unmatched bases: 8. The CDR3: CASSLMGQGGDTQYF. Here the CDR3 DNA reads TGTGCCAGCAGCCTGATGGGACAGGGAGGAGATACGCAGTATTTT.

In this sample, this clonotype turned up a few times. The chain is built from TRBV6-5 and TRBJ2-2; D remains unclear. Germline CDR1 reads MNHEY; CDR2 reads SVGAGI. CDR3 length equals 12 residues. Trimming removed 8 bases at V and 5 bases at J, with 9 bases between. CDR3 sequence (DNA): TGTGCCAGCCGCGAGCGTACCGGGGAGCTGTTTTTT. It is translated as CASRERTGELFF.

The chain links TRBV7-9 to TRBJ2-3, with 7 bases fitting TRBD1. V dropped 1 base and J dropped 5; count of bases not matched to a gene: 9. This CDR3 region has 16 residues. Germline CDR1 SEHNR, CDR2 FQNEAQ (reference sequence). DNA of the CDR3: TGTGCCAGCAGCTTAGGTGAGGGGGCGTCGGGAGATACGCAGTATTTT. Translation gives CASSLGEGASGDTQYF.

The sample holds a few counts of this clonotype. The CDR3 sequence: CASSHLTGPSTEAFF. The DNA for the CDR3 is TGTGCCAGCAGCCATCTGACAGGCCCTAGCACTGAAGCTTTCTTT. The chain carries TRBV14 and TRBJ1-1; possibly TRBD1 for D (6 bases). Germline V gives CDR1 SGHDN, CDR2 FVKESK. V was clipped by 3 bases and J by 4 bases, with 15 bases between them. CDR3 length equals 15 residues.

V usage is TRBV27 and J usage is TRBJ2-2; D possibly corresponds to TRBD1 (6 bases). The CDR3 totals 16 residues. Trimming removed 3 bases at V and 4 bases at J, with 15 bases between. Per germline, CDR1 MNHEY and CDR2 SMNVEV (reference sequence). CDR3 coding DNA: TGTGCCAGCAGTTTCCAATCTCCCAGGGGCACCGGGGAGCTGTTTTTT. Protein: CASSFQSPRGTGELFF.

This clonotype was observed a handful of times. V gene TRBV5-1 combines with J gene TRBJ1-1; 7 bases are a match to TRBD1. The length of the CDR3 is 16 residues. In germline, CDR1 is SGHRS, CDR2 YFSETQ. V shed 6 bases and J 10 bases; nucleotides not matched to a gene: 21. CDR3 protein: CASTPKGQEDSRGAFF. DNA of the CDR3: TGCGCCAGCACCCCTAAAGGACAGGAAGATAGTCGTGGAGCTTTCTTT.

This clonotype was counted between two and nine times. The rearrangement joins TRBV27 to TRBJ2-7, with 8 bases fitting TRBD1. Germline CDR1 MNHEY, CDR2 SMNVEV (reference sequence). The trim removed 5 bases at V and 2 bases at J, leaving 5 bases unmatched. This CDR3 is built from 14 residues. The CDR3 sequence: CASSPGGSPYEQYF. The CDR3 bases are TGTGCCAGCAGTCCAGGGGGCAGCCCCTACGAGCAGTACTTC.

This clonotype was observed a few times. The chain couples TRBV5-5 to TRBJ1-1; D is unresolved. The CDR3 is 12 residues long. CDR1 is SGHKS, CDR2 YYEKEE, per germline (reference sequence). Trimming left V 2 bases short and J 4 bases short, with 6 bases between. This CDR3 reads CASSFGRTEAFF. As DNA, the CDR3 is TGTGCCAGCAGCTTCGGGCGCACTGAAGCTTTCTTT.

The V gene is TRBV7-2, the J gene TRBJ1-2; a possible D gene is TRBD1 (6 bases). The germline V gene encodes CDR1 SGHTA and CDR2 FQGNSA. Trimming took 5 bases from V and 5 from J, leaving 15 bases between them. This CDR3 is built from 14 residues. The CDR3 bases are TGTGCCAGCAGCGAACGCTCGGGGACATATGGCTACACCTTC. This sequence encodes CASSERSGTYGYTF.